The next 14 T cell receptor beta chains were all read from a single sample in a study of blood T cell repertoires in COVID-19. Using immunoSEQ multiplex PCR, the repertoire was profiled, and TCRdb retains in-frame clones only, with some absent. The table shows some 180,000 clones, with 80% to 85% occurring only once. The sequenced material came from peripheral blood. The receptors derive from a middle-aged woman with COVID-19, enrolled during active disease.

CDR3 DNA: TGTGCCATCACCAGTGCCGGGGGGCTAGGGGCTGAAGCTTTCTTT. Its protein product is CAITSAGGLGAEAFF. The chain has TRBV10-3 and TRBJ1-1; tentatively, D is TRBD1 (6 bases). This CDR3 spans 15 amino acids. V lost 7 bases and J lost 6, with 21 bases in between. The germline CDR1 and CDR2 sequences are ENHRY and SYGVKD.

V gene TRBV5-4 combines with J gene TRBJ2-7, with 7 bases identical to TRBD1. Germline-derived CDR1 and CDR2 are SGHNT and YYREEE (reference sequence). The CDR3 is 14 residues long. The junction had 8 bases not matched to a gene; V was cut back by 5 bases and J by 3 bases. As DNA, the CDR3 is TGTGCCAGCAGTACCACAGGGGTAAACTACGAGCAGTACTTC. Its protein is CASSTTGVNYEQYF.

This clone has only one observation. J is TRBJ1-5 and V is TRBV15, with TRBD1 matching over 7 bases. This CDR3 is 15 amino acids long. Germline V gives CDR1 LNHNV, CDR2 YYDKDF (reference sequence). Trimming cost V 3 bases and J 2 bases; bases outside gene matches: 4. CDR3 in amino acids: CATSSDRAGNQPQHF. Written as DNA, the CDR3 is TGTGCCACCAGCAGCGACAGGGCAGGCAATCAGCCCCAGCATTTT.

V usage is TRBV27 and J usage is TRBJ2-1; a possible D gene is TRBD2 (6 bases). The V gene's germline CDR1 is MNHEY and CDR2 SMNVEV (reference sequence). Trimming removed 6 bases at V and 7 bases at J, with 19 bases between. CDR3 length: 15 residues. The CDR3 spells CASSPPWDWINEQFF. CDR3 in DNA: TGTGCCAGCAGCCCTCCCTGGGACTGGATAAATGAGCAGTTCTTC.

The rearrangement links TRBV7-3 to TRBJ2-2, with TRBD1 matching 7 bases. Germline V CDR1 and CDR2: SGHTA, FQGTGA. The CDR3 contains 18 residues. V lost 1 base to trimming and J lost 0 bases; unmatched junction nucleotides: 8. The CDR3 spells CASSLKAPDRTNTGELFF. CDR3 nucleotide sequence: TGTGCCAGCAGCTTAAAAGCCCCGGACAGGACGAACACCGGGGAGCTGTTTTTT. Supplemented by reference TRBV7-3 and TRBJ2-2, the full variable domain reads GAGVSQTPSNKVTEKGKYVELRCDPISGHTALYWYRQSLGQGPEFLIYFQGTGAADDSGLPNDRFFAVRPEGSVSTLKIQRTERGDSAVYLCASSLKAPDRTNTGELFFGEGSRLTVL.

The chain combines TRBV28 with TRBJ1-1; D is uncertain. CDR1 MDHEN and CDR2 SYDVKM come from the germline V gene. The CDR3 has 13 amino acids. The V gene lost 2 bases and the J gene lost 1 base, with 5 bases spanning the gap. The CDR3 DNA sequence: TGTGCCAGCAGTTTAGGCCAGAACACTGAAGCTTTCTTT. It encodes CASSLGQNTEAFF.

J is TRBJ1-2 and V is TRBV3-1 (or the pseudogene TRBV3-2), with 8 bases matching TRBD1. Germline CDR1 and CDR2: LGHDT and YNNKEL (reference sequence). The CDR3 length is 13 residues. The V gene end was trimmed by 2 bases and the J gene end by 6 bases; junction bases not matched to a gene: 2. The CDR3 reads CASSQRGQDGYTF. Here the CDR3 DNA reads TGTGCCAGCAGCCAACGGGGACAGGATGGCTACACCTTC.

The J gene is TRBJ2-3, the V gene TRBV23-1, with TRBD2 matching over 8 bases. TRBV23-1 is an ORF; its function is uncertain. The CDR3 loop spans 15 amino acids. With V trimmed by 11 bases and J by 7 bases, 17 bases remained unmatched. The CDR3 nucleotides read TGCGCCCCCAAGGGGTCACAGACTAGCGAGAATACGCAGTATTTT. Protein sequence: CAPKGSQTSENTQYF.

On this clone: Mismatch with germline at one junction end may stem from a read error. The V call is TRBV10-3, the J call TRBJ1-1; D remains ambiguous. CDR3 length equals 12 residues. In germline, CDR1 is ENHRY, CDR2 SYGVKD. This chain's CDR3 is CAISEYGVLAFF. The CDR3 DNA is TGTGCCATCAGCGAGTACGGGGTCCTAGCTTTCTTT.

The gene calls are TRBV28 and TRBJ1-2; D is uncertain. The V and J ends lost 4 bases and 5 bases respectively, with 11 bases between them. Germline lookup yields CDR1 MDHEN and CDR2 SYDVKM. This CDR3 region has 13 residues. The CDR3 nucleotides read TGTGCCAGCAGTTCCCCGATGAGGTATGGCTACACCTTC. Amino acids: CASSSPMRYGYTF.

This sequence joins TRBV11-1 and TRBJ2-1; D is perhaps TRBD1 (6 bases). The CDR3 runs 15 residues. Germline CDR1 SGHAT, CDR2 FQDESV (reference sequence). The germline V and J ends were trimmed by 1 base and 10 bases, with 17 bases remaining between them. CDR3 residues: CASSLGTPQGDEQFF. The CDR3 nucleotides are TGTGCCAGCAGCTTAGGGACACCACAGGGAGACGAGCAGTTCTTC.

This chain connects TRBV19 to TRBJ2-5, with 11 nucleotides matching TRBD2. CDR1 is LNHDA and CDR2 is SQIVND in the germline V gene (reference sequence). This CDR3 has 15 residues. The J segment lost 5 bases and the V segment lost 7 bases, leaving 9 bases of the junction unmatched. The CDR3, as DNA: TGTGCCAGTACCCTTAGCGGGGGGGCCGGGGAGACCCAGTACTTC. Protein sequence: CASTLSGGAGETQYF.

The J gene is TRBJ2-2, the V gene TRBV5-5; D may be TRBD2 (6 bases). Deletions cut 4 bases from V and 4 bases from J, with 17 bases between. The CDR3 has 16 amino acids. In germline, CDR1 is SGHKS, CDR2 YYEKEE (reference sequence). CDR3 residues: CASSLAPGAATGELFF. In DNA form, the CDR3 reads TGTGCCAGCAGCCTAGCCCCGGGAGCCGCCACCGGGGAGCTGTTTTTT.

This chain connects TRBV2 to TRBJ2-7; 11 nucleotides line up with TRBD1. The CDR3 is made up of 13 amino acids. Germline values: CDR1 SNHLY, CDR2 FYNNEI. The J segment lost 2 bases and the V segment lost 10 bases, leaving 4 bases of the junction unmatched. The DNA for the CDR3 is TGTGCCACCCCGGGACAGGGGGCCTACGAGCAGTACTTC. Translating it yields CATPGQGAYEQYF.